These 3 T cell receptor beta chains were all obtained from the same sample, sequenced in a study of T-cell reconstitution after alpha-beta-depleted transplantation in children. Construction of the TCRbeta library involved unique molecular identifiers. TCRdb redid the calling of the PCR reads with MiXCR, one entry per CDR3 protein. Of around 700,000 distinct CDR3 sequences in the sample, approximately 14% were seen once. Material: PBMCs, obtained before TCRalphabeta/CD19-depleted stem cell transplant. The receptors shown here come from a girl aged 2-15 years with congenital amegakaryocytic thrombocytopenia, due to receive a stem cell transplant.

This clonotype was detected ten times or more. CDR3 protein: CASSWEREFDEQYF. Here the CDR3 DNA reads TGCGCCAGCAGCTGGGAGCGGGAGTTTGACGAGCAGTACTTC. This rearrangement joins TRBV5-1 to TRBJ2-7; 8 bases line up with TRBD2. This CDR3 contains 14 residues. V dropped 3 bases and J dropped 5; count of bases not matched to a gene: 7. Germline CDR1 and CDR2: SGHRS and YFSETQ.

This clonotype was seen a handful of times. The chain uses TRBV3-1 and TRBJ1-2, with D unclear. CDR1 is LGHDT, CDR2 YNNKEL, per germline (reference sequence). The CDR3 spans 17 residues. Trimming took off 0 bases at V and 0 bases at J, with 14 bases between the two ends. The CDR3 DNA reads TGTGCCAGCAGCCAAGATGGTACCGGGCCAGCTAACTATGGCTACACCTTC. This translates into CASSQDGTGPANYGYTF.

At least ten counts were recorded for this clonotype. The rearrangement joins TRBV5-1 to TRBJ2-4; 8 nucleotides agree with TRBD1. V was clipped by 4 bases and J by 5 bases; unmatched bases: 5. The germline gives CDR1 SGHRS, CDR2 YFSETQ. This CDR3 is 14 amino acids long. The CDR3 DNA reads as TGCGCCAGCAGCACGGGACAGGACGAAAACATTCAGTACTTC. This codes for CASSTGQDENIQYF.